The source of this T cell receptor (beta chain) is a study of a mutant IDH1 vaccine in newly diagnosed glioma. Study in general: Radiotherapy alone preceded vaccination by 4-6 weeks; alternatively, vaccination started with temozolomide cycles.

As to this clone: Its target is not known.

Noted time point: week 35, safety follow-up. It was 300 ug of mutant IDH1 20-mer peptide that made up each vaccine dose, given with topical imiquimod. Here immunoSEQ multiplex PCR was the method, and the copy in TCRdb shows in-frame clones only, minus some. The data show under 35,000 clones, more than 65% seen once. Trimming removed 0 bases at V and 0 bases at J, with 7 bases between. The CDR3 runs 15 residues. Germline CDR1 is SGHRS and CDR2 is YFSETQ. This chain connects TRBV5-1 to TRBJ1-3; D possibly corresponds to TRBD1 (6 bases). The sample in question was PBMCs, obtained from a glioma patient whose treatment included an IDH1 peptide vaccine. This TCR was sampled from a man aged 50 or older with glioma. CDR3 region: CASSLDRVSGNTIYF. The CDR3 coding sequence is TGCGCCAGCAGCTTGGACAGGGTCTCTGGAAACACCATATATTTT.